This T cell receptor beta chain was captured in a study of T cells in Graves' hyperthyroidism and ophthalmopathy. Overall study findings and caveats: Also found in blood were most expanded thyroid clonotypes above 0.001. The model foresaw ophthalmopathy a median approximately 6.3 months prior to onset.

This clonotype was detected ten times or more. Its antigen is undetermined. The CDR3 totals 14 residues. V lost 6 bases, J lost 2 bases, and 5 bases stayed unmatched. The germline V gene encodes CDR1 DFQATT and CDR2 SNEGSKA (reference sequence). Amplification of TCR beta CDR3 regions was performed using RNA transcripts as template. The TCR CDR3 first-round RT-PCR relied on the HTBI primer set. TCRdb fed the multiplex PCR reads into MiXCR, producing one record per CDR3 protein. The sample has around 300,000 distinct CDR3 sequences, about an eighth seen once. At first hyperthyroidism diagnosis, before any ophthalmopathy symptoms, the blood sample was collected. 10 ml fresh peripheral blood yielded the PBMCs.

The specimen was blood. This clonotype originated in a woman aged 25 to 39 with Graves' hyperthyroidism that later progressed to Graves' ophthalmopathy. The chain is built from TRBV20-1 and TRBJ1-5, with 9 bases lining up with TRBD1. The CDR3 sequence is CSATGGAGNQPQHF. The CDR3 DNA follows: TGCAGTGCCACAGGGGGCGCCGGCAATCAGCCCCAGCATTTT.